This T cell receptor beta chain was profiled in a study of a mutant IDH1 vaccine in newly diagnosed glioma. Across the whole study: Patients under treatment included 62.5% males and 37.5% females and had a mean age of approximately 44 years.

After removal of 4 bases from V and 6 bases from J, the junction contained 6 bases not matched to a gene. Germline V CDR1 and CDR2: SGHRS, YFSETQ. CDR3 length equals 13 residues. General observations from the study: Most patients, approximately 93%, showed vaccine-induced immune responses. Pseudoprogression appeared unlinked to shifts in leading peripheral T cell clonotypes.

Produced via immunoSEQ multiplex PCR; TCRdb's table is partial and in-frame only. Among roughly 41,000 clones, 60% to 80% were seen once, and the ten largest hold 7.5% to 10%. Time point described: baseline, week 1 (first vaccination visit). Treatment reported: pre-vaccination baseline after standard-of-care therapy. As for this clone: Its antigen is undetermined.

The clonotype originates from a man aged 40-49 years with glioma. Some clones in this sample may be carry-over from other donors' samples. Sample: PBMCs, taken from a glioma patient treated with radiotherapy, temozolomide or both. This chain uses TRBV5-1 with TRBJ2-7; the match to TRBD1 covers 8 bases. The CDR3 sequence: CASSPDRAREQYF. The CDR3 coding sequence is TGCGCCAGCAGCCCGGACAGGGCCCGCGAGCAGTACTTC.